Presented here are 18 T cell receptor beta chains from one specimen sequenced in a study of OX40 agonist ivuxolimab in advanced cancers. Assay used: immunoSEQ multiplex PCR; TCRdb lists only in-frame clones, some missing. The sample includes approximately 79,000 clones, 87% seen only once; the top ten take more than 0.45%. Sequenced here: CD4+ or CD8+ T cells sorted from blood, sampled in a trial of the OX40 agonist ivuxolimab. These receptors came from an adult with an advanced solid tumor such as melanoma, head and neck, liver or kidney cancer.

The chain joins TRBV10-3 to TRBJ2-7, with 8 nucleotides matching TRBD2. J lost 6 bases, V lost 0 bases, and 10 bases had no gene match. The CDR3 runs to 16 residues. Germline V gene sequence: CDR1 ENHRY, CDR2 SYGVKD. The chain's CDR3 is CAISESVGRARGEQYF. The CDR3 coding sequence is TGTGCCATCAGTGAGTCTGTCGGGAGGGCCAGGGGCGAGCAGTACTTC.

The V and J genes are TRBV5-1 and TRBJ2-2; tentatively, D is TRBD2 (6 bases). Germline CDR1 SGHRS, CDR2 YFSETQ. This CDR3 has 15 residues. Trimming shortened V by 1 base and J by 3 bases, and 10 bases separated the two germline ends. CDR3 coding DNA: TGCGCCAGCAGCTTGCTGGGGGGAGACACCGGGGAGCTGTTTTTT. Protein product: CASSLLGGDTGELFF.

The chain is built from TRBV30 and TRBJ2-3; the D is unclear. Looked up from germline, CDR1 is GTSNPN and CDR2 is SVGIG (reference sequence). The CDR3 consists of 16 residues. Trimming pared 0 bases from V and 3 bases from J, leaving 16 bases between. Here the CDR3 DNA reads TGTGCCTGGAGTGTACGACGGCAGGCAAAGACAGATACGCAGTATTTT. Protein product: CAWSVRRQAKTDTQYF.

The chain is built from TRBV6-1 and TRBJ2-7; 10 nucleotides agree with TRBD1. V was clipped by 4 bases and J by 6 bases; unmatched bases: 6. The CDR3 length is 14 residues. CDR1 is MNHNS, CDR2 SASEGT, per germline. The CDR3 loop reads CASSARDRGGEQYF. In DNA, the CDR3 is TGTGCCAGCAGTGCTAGGGACAGGGGCGGCGAGCAGTACTTC.

The chain uses TRBV30 and TRBJ1-5, with D possibly being TRBD1 (5 bases). This CDR3 has 13 residues. CDR1 and CDR2 from the germline V gene are GTSNPN and SVGIG (reference sequence). V shed 2 bases and J shed 7 bases, with 12 bases lying between them. Here the CDR3 reads CAWSRRGGQPQHF. The DNA of the CDR3 is TGTGCCTGGAGTCGGAGGGGCGGACAGCCCCAGCATTTT.

The chain has TRBV30 and TRBJ1-1; a possible D gene is TRBD1 (6 bases). Germline V gives CDR1 GTSNPN, CDR2 SVGIG (reference sequence). V gave up 2 bases and J gave up 1 base, with 23 bases separating them. CDR3 size: 18 residues. The CDR3 here is CAWSSPYRDLGGNTEAFF. The CDR3 DNA reads TGTGCCTGGAGTTCACCCTACAGGGACCTAGGAGGGAACACTGAAGCTTTCTTT.

The CDR3 loop reads CASSQDRPYGYTF. The CDR3 DNA sequence: TGCGCCAGCAGCCAAGATCGGCCCTATGGCTACACCTTC. J is TRBJ1-2 and V is TRBV4-1; D uncertain. The germline V and J ends were trimmed by 0 bases and 4 bases, with 6 bases remaining between them. CDR1 is MGHRA and CDR2 is YSYEKL in the germline V gene. The CDR3 runs to 13 residues.

The rearrangement links TRBV19 to TRBJ2-7; 9 bases align to TRBD2. CDR1 and CDR2 from the germline V gene are LNHDA and SQIVND (reference sequence). The CDR3 consists of 14 residues. Trimming removed 4 bases from V and 4 bases from J; junction bases left unmatched: 5. The CDR3 DNA sequence: TGTGCCAGTAGTACCCGCGGGGGGGCATACGAGCAGTACTTC. Residues: CASSTRGGAYEQYF.

The chain joins TRBV19 to TRBJ2-2; D is uncertain. Trimming removed 5 bases at V and 5 bases at J, with 9 bases between. The germline V gene encodes CDR1 LNHDA and CDR2 SQIVND (reference sequence). CDR3 length equals 13 residues. CDR3 DNA sequence: TGTGCCAGTAGTGTAGGTCGGACCGGGGAGCTGTTTTTT. Protein product: CASSVGRTGELFF.

V and J are TRBV4-1 and TRBJ1-4, with D uncertain. The CDR3 loop spans 16 amino acids. The germline V gene encodes CDR1 MGHRA and CDR2 YSYEKL. The V end was cut by 0 bases, the J end by 8 bases, with 16 bases between. The CDR3 is CASSQETLTSREKLFF. In DNA form, the CDR3 reads TGCGCCAGCAGCCAAGAAACTTTAACTTCACGAGAAAAACTGTTTTTT.

The chain carries TRBV30 and TRBJ2-7; D is tentatively TRBD1 or TRBD2 (5 bases each). Trimming pared 2 bases from V and 2 bases from J, leaving 10 bases between. Germline CDR1 GTSNPN, CDR2 SVGIG (reference sequence). The CDR3 has 13 residues. Here the CDR3 DNA reads TGTGCCTGGAGTCGGGACGGGACCTACGAGCAGTACTTC. Translation gives CAWSRDGTYEQYF. The variable domain in full, completed from reference TRBV30 and TRBJ2-7, reads SQTIHQWPATLVQPVGSPLSLECTVEGTSNPNLYWYRQAAGRGLQLLFYSVGIGQISSEVPQNLSASRPQDRQFILSSKKLLLSDSGFYLCAWSRDGTYEQYFGPGTRLTVT.

This clone was counted between two and nine times. This rearrangement joins TRBV2 to TRBJ2-7, with D uncertain. V gave up 1 base and J gave up 2 bases, with 18 bases separating them. This CDR3 has 17 amino acids. Germline V gives CDR1 SNHLY, CDR2 FYNNEI. Here the CDR3 DNA reads TGTGCCAGCAGTGAAGGGACCTTCGCTGGTACGACCTACGAGCAGTACTTC. This translates into CASSEGTFAGTTYEQYF.

The gene calls are TRBV11-2 and TRBJ2-7; 7 bases map to TRBD1. Germline CDR1 is SGHAT and CDR2 is FQNNGV. The CDR3 spans 15 residues. Trimming cost V 1 base and J 4 bases; bases outside gene matches: 7. The CDR3 protein is CASSLVRTGGYEQYF. Here the CDR3 DNA reads TGTGCCAGCAGCTTAGTCCGGACAGGCGGGTACGAGCAGTACTTC. The complete variable domain, with remaining parts taken from reference TRBV11-2 and TRBJ2-7, reads EAGVAQSPRYKIIEKRQSVAFWCNPISGHATLYWYQQILGQGPKLLIQFQNNGVVDDSQLPKDRFSAERLKGVDSTLKIQPAKLEDSAVYLCASSLVRTGGYEQYFGPGTRLTVT.

The V call is TRBV29-1, the J call TRBJ2-7; D is tentatively TRBD1 or TRBD2 (5 bases each). The germline V and J ends were trimmed by 3 bases and 12 bases, with 24 bases remaining between them. Germline V CDR1 and CDR2: SQVTM, ANQGSEA. CDR3 length: 14 residues. CDR3 in amino acids: CSVEYPTRGKRVYF. CDR3 in DNA: TGCAGCGTTGAGTACCCGACCCGGGGCAAGAGGGTGTACTTC.

This clone occurred once. The chain recombines TRBV11-2 with TRBJ2-7; D is perhaps TRBD2 (5 bases). Trimming removed 2 bases at V and 3 bases at J, with 20 bases between. Germline lookup yields CDR1 SGHAT and CDR2 FQNNGV. The CDR3 has 17 amino acids. The CDR3, as DNA: TGTGCCAGCAGCTTACCCCCCGGGGTAGCCGGAGGCTACGAGCAGTACTTC. Protein product: CASSLPPGVAGGYEQYF.

The chain is built from TRBV6-1 and TRBJ2-1, with TRBD2 identical over 7 bases. The V and J ends lost 5 bases and 3 bases, in that order; junction bases with no gene match: 7. This CDR3 comprises 15 residues. The germline V gene has CDR1 MNHNS and CDR2 SASEGT. CDR3 sequence: CASSRERGNYNEQFF. The CDR3 DNA reads as TGTGCCAGCAGTCGAGAGCGGGGAAACTACAATGAGCAGTTCTTC.

The table lists this clone with a count of one. The chain employs TRBV6-1 and TRBJ2-2; D gene ambiguous. The CDR3 runs 18 residues. The germline CDR1 and CDR2 sequences are MNHNS and SASEGT. The V gene lost 1 base and the J gene lost 1 base, with 16 bases spanning the gap. The CDR3 DNA reads as TGTGCCAGCAGTGAAGAGTCTAAGTGGTGGGAGAACACCGGGGAGCTGTTTTTT. This translates into CASSEESKWWENTGELFF.

This clone has only one observation. The chain couples TRBV19 to TRBJ2-3; 7 bases match TRBD2. The germline gives CDR1 LNHDA, CDR2 SQIVND (reference sequence). Trimming took 4 bases from V and 0 from J; bases not matched to a gene: 1. This CDR3 is built from 14 residues. The CDR3 region is CASSRTSSTDTQYF. CDR3 nucleotide sequence: TGTGCCAGTAGTAGGACTAGTAGCACAGATACGCAGTATTTT.